This TCR beta chain emerged from a study of OX40 agonist ivuxolimab in advanced cancers. Findings of the study overall: Clonal expansion was among the lowest in partial responders at 0.1-3.0 mg/kg, especially CD8+.

Assay: immunoSEQ multiplex PCR; the TCRdb copy retains only in-frame clones and omits some. Among about 80,000 clones listed, roughly 86% were seen once. Turning to this clone: Its antigen is as yet unknown.

V gave up 3 bases and J gave up 2 bases, with 17 bases separating them. Per the germline V gene, CDR1 is MGHRA and CDR2 is YSYEKL. This CDR3 has 17 residues. The chain couples TRBV4-1 to TRBJ1-3, with D perhaps TRBD1 (6 bases). The TCR originated in an adult with an advanced solid tumor such as melanoma, head and neck, liver or kidney cancer. The material sequenced was CD4+ or CD8+ T cells sorted from blood, taken in a trial of the OX40 agonist ivuxolimab. The CDR3 DNA sequence: TGCGCCAGCAGCCAGGGGCCTAGGGGGTTAGCTGGAAACACCATATATTTT. Protein sequence: CASSQGPRGLAGNTIYF.